Presented here are 28 T cell receptor beta chains from one specimen sequenced in a study of OX40 agonist ivuxolimab in advanced cancers. Clones were read by immunoSEQ multiplex PCR, and TCRdb kept only the in-frame ones, dropping some. The table has just under 65,000 clones, more than 80% seen once. The starting material was CD4+ or CD8+ T cells sorted from blood, obtained in a trial of the OX40 agonist ivuxolimab. The receptors come from an adult with an advanced solid tumor such as melanoma, head and neck, liver or kidney cancer.

The gene calls are TRBV9 and TRBJ2-7; D might be TRBD1 (6 bases). Germline loops: CDR1 SGDLS, CDR2 YYNGEE. V was cut by 2 bases and J by 0 bases, with 15 bases left in between. There are 16 residues in the CDR3. CDR3 in DNA: TGTGCCAGCAGCGTTGAGTCTACAGGGACCTCCTACGAGCAGTACTTC. It translates to CASSVESTGTSYEQYF.

The V and J genes are TRBV14 and TRBJ2-3, with D possibly being TRBD2 (6 bases). In germline, CDR1 is SGHDN, CDR2 FVKESK. The CDR3 runs to 16 residues. Trimming stripped 4 bases from V and 3 bases from J, with 17 bases between. For the CDR3, the DNA is TGTGCCAGCAGCCCAACAGGACTACCGAGGACAGATACGCAGTATTTT. Translation gives CASSPTGLPRTDTQYF.

The chain carries TRBV5-1 and TRBJ2-3; 10 bases are a match to TRBD2. There are 18 residues in the CDR3. J gave up 2 bases and V 2 bases, and 11 bases lay outside the gene matches. Germline CDR1 and CDR2: SGHRS and YFSETQ. CDR3 loop: CASSLRLAGETTTDTQYF. The CDR3 DNA follows: TGCGCCAGCAGCTTACGACTAGCGGGTGAAACGACCACAGATACGCAGTATTTT.

V and J are TRBV5-1 and TRBJ1-1; D not resolved. CDR3 length equals 14 residues. V lost 6 bases and J lost 3, with 15 bases in between. Germline V gene data show CDR1 as SGHRS and CDR2 as YFSETQ. CDR3 in amino acids: CASKGSDTYTEAFF. The CDR3 nucleotides read TGCGCCAGCAAGGGCAGCGACACTTACACTGAAGCTTTCTTT.

This chain links TRBV9 with TRBJ2-3; TRBD2 agrees at 7 bases. Germline V gene data show CDR1 as SGDLS and CDR2 as YYNGEE. The ends lost 3 bases at V and 6 bases at J; junction bases unmatched: 7. The CDR3 is 14 amino acids. This CDR3 reads CASSASGSWDTQYF. DNA for the CDR3: TGTGCCAGCAGCGCTAGCGGTTCGTGGGATACGCAGTATTTT.

V gene TRBV21-1 combines with J gene TRBJ2-3; TRBD2, the D gene given by the table, was not confirmed from the DNA. TRBV21-1 represents a pseudogene. This CDR3 is 19 amino acids long. The CDR3 nucleotides are TGTGCCAGCAGCAAAGCGAGACTAGCGGGAGGGGGGAGTACAGATACGCAGTATTTT. Translated: CASSKARLAGGGSTDTQYF.

This clone came up a few times. V is TRBV27 and J is TRBJ2-7, with D uncertain. The CDR3 extends over 14 amino acids. Germline CDR1 is MNHEY and CDR2 is SMNVEV (reference sequence). Between the trimmed V and J ends, which lost 0 bases and 7 bases, there was a span of 13 bases. This CDR3 is CASSLSKESKEQYF. The DNA for the CDR3 is TGTGCCAGCAGTTTATCAAAGGAGAGTAAGGAGCAGTACTTC.

This chain joins TRBV7-6 and TRBJ2-1; no reliable D call. The CDR3 spans 12 residues. V was cut by 1 base and J by 8 bases, with 6 bases left in between. The V gene's germline CDR1 is SGHVS and CDR2 FNYEAQ. The CDR3 loop reads CASSLGIYEQFF. For the CDR3, the DNA is TGTGCCAGCAGCTTAGGGATTTATGAGCAGTTCTTC.

Here the CDR3 DNA reads TGTGCCAGCAGCCCCCGACCGACCACTAATGAAAAACTGTTTTTT. As protein: CASSPRPTTNEKLFF. J is TRBJ1-4 and V is TRBV6-5, with D unclear. CDR1 and CDR2 (germline): MNHEY, SVGAGI. V was trimmed by 6 bases and J by 2 bases, leaving 13 bases between them. The CDR3 spans 15 residues.

The chain combines TRBV5-1 with TRBJ2-4, with 9 bases matching TRBD2. CDR1 is SGHRS, CDR2 YFSETQ, per germline. The ends lost 2 bases at V and 6 bases at J; junction bases unmatched: 6. This CDR3 contains 15 residues. The CDR3 loop reads CASSLGREGRNIQYF. The CDR3 bases are TGCGCCAGCAGCTTAGGGCGGGAGGGCCGAAACATTCAGTACTTC.

The genes are TRBV5-1 and TRBJ2-1; 7 bases fit TRBD2. CDR1 is SGHRS, CDR2 YFSETQ, per germline. This CDR3 contains 17 residues. With V trimmed by 1 base and J by 5 bases, 12 bases remained unmatched. In DNA form, the CDR3 reads TGCGCCAGCAGCTTGAGGGCTAGCGGAGTCATGAACAATGAGCAGTTCTTC. This translates into CASSLRASGVMNNEQFF.

The chain couples TRBV21-1 to TRBJ2-5; the table's D call, TRBD1, was not checked against the DNA. TRBV21-1 counts as a pseudogene. CDR3 length: 16 residues. The CDR3 loop is CASSKVHRGRGETQYF. The CDR3 DNA sequence: TGTGCCAGCAGCAAAGTGCACAGGGGGCGCGGGGAGACCCAGTACTTC.

This rearrangement joins TRBV19 to TRBJ2-1; D is uncertain. V dropped 7 bases and J dropped 2 bases, with 12 bases sitting between them. CDR1 is LNHDA, CDR2 SQIVND, per germline (reference sequence). This CDR3 has 14 amino acids. The CDR3 DNA reads TGTGCCAGTAATCGTGGGGATCCCTACAATGAGCAGTTCTTC. Translation gives CASNRGDPYNEQFF.

The chain employs TRBV5-6 and TRBJ1-4; D is ambiguous. Germline CDR1 reads SGHDT; CDR2 reads YYEEEE. There are 14 residues in the CDR3. Trimming removed 1 base at V and 8 bases at J, with 12 bases between. In nucleotides, the CDR3 is TGTGCCAGCAGCTTGTTAGGGCTTAGGGAAAAACTGTTTTTT. It yields the protein CASSLLGLREKLFF.

The rearrangement links TRBV4-2 to TRBJ2-6, with 7 bases that match TRBD2. Trimming removed 2 bases from V and 0 bases from J; junction bases left unmatched: 10. The CDR3 has 19 residues. Germline V lookup: CDR1 LGHNA, CDR2 YNFKEQ. CDR3 coding DNA: TGTGCCAGCAGCCAACAGGCACTAGCGACGGGCTCTGGGGCCAACGTCCTGACTTTC. This gives the protein CASSQQALATGSGANVLTF.

This chain uses TRBV29-1 with TRBJ2-2, with D perhaps assigned TRBD1 or TRBD2 (5 bases each). The CDR3 runs to 12 residues. Trimming took off 7 bases at V and 4 bases at J, with 10 bases between the two ends. CDR1 and CDR2 (germline): SQVTM, ANQGSEA. The CDR3 sequence: CSGWDVTGELFF. The CDR3 DNA reads as TGCAGCGGCTGGGACGTCACCGGGGAGCTGTTTTTT.

The V call is TRBV11-3, the J call TRBJ2-7; TRBD2 agrees at 10 bases. Germline V CDR1 and CDR2: SGHNT, YENEEA. V lost 1 base and J lost 2; bases outside the gene matches: 2. The length of the CDR3 is 15 residues. The CDR3 nucleotides are TGTGCCAGCAGCTTAGGTCTAGCGGGGGCCTACGAGCAGTACTTC. This encodes CASSLGLAGAYEQYF.

The gene calls are TRBV19 and TRBJ2-1, with 16 nucleotides matching TRBD2. Germline V lookup: CDR1 LNHDA, CDR2 SQIVND (reference sequence). Trimming at V came to 0 bases and at J to 10 bases, leaving 15 bases not matched to a gene. The CDR3 totals 20 residues. DNA for the CDR3: TGTGCCAGTAGTATAGACAGGGCCGGGACTAGCGGGAGGGGATCTCAGGAGCAGTTCTTC. Its translation is CASSIDRAGTSGRGSQEQFF.

CDR3 in DNA: TGTGCCAGCAGCTTTGGCCCTCCGGGACTAGCAACCGAGCAGTACTTC. Protein: CASSFGPPGLATEQYF. The chain joins TRBV9 to TRBJ2-7; 9 positions match TRBD2. The CDR3 is made up of 16 amino acids. The germline V gene encodes CDR1 SGDLS and CDR2 YYNGEE. The V gene end was trimmed by 4 bases and the J gene end by 6 bases; junction bases not matched to a gene: 14. Full variable domain (outside the CDR3, taken from reference TRBV9 and TRBJ2-7): DSGVTQTPKHLITATGQRVTLRCSPRSGDLSVYWYQQSLDQGLQFLIQYYNGEERAKGNILERFSAQQFPDLHSELNLSSLELGDSALYFCASSFGPPGLATEQYFGPGTRLTVT.

The chain has TRBV28 and TRBJ2-7; D ambiguous. The length of the CDR3 is 12 residues. Per the germline V gene, CDR1 is MDHEN and CDR2 is SYDVKM. V was cut by 6 bases and J by 2 bases, with 8 bases left in between. CDR3 DNA: TGTGCCAGCAGGTCAACCGCCTACGAGCAGTACTTC. The encoded protein is CASRSTAYEQYF.

This rearrangement joins TRBV7-2 to TRBJ2-5, with a tentative D call TRBD1 (5 bases). The CDR3 spans 14 residues. Germline V gene lookup returns CDR1 SGHTA and CDR2 FQGNSA. Trimming cost V 1 base and J 7 bases, with 13 bases left between them. The CDR3 protein is CASSLGQSPGTQYF. The CDR3, as DNA: TGTGCCAGCAGCTTAGGACAGAGCCCTGGGACCCAGTACTTC. The full variable domain, in which reference TRBV7-2 and TRBJ2-5 provide the parts outside the CDR3, is GAGVSQSPSNKVTEKGKDVELRCDPISGHTALYWYRQSLGQGLEFLIYFQGNSAPDKSGLPSDRFSAERTGGSVSTLTIQRTQQEDSAVYLCASSLGQSPGTQYFGPGTRLLVL.

The genes are TRBV7-9 and TRBJ2-1, with a tentative D call TRBD1 (5 bases). Trimming took 7 bases from V and 1 from J, leaving 14 bases between them. CDR1 and CDR2 from the germline V gene are SEHNR and FQNEAQ (reference sequence). This CDR3 has 15 residues. The CDR3 DNA reads TGTGCCAGCACCTCGAGAAACAGGTCCTACAATGAGCAGTTCTTC. Translated: CASTSRNRSYNEQFF.

This rearrangement joins TRBV7-9 to TRBJ2-5, with a tentative D call TRBD1 (6 bases). Germline-derived CDR1 and CDR2 are SEHNR and FQNEAQ (reference sequence). V lost 5 bases and J lost 6, with 19 bases in between. The CDR3 is made up of 15 amino acids. DNA of the CDR3: TGTGCCAGCAGCGCCGGGACATCGATCATGAAGACCCAGTACTTC. This gives the protein CASSAGTSIMKTQYF. The variable domain in full, with the rest retrieved from reference TRBV7-9 and TRBJ2-5, is DTGVSQNPRHKITKRGQNVTFRCDPISEHNRLYWYRQTLGQGPEFLTYFQNEAQLEKSRLLSDRFSAERPKGSFSTLEIQRTEQGDSAMYLCASSAGTSIMKTQYFGPGTRLLVL.

The chain recombines TRBV28 with TRBJ1-5; maybe TRBD1 (6 bases). The germline gives CDR1 MDHEN, CDR2 SYDVKM. The CDR3 extends over 15 amino acids. V lost 6 bases and J 1 base, leaving 13 bases between the germline ends. CDR3 nucleotide sequence: TGTGCCAGCAGGTCCTCGGGGGGCAGCAATCAGCCCCAGCATTTT. Translating it yields CASRSSGGSNQPQHF.

The V and J genes are TRBV29-1 and TRBJ2-6; D is uncertain. The CDR3 is 14 amino acids. CDR1 and CDR2 from the germline V gene are SQVTM and ANQGSEA. V was trimmed by 3 bases and J by 2 bases, leaving 8 bases between them. CDR3 amino acids: CSVDWGAGANVLTF. In DNA, the CDR3 is TGCAGCGTTGATTGGGGTGCTGGGGCCAACGTCCTGACTTTC.

The CDR3 DNA is TGTGCCAGCAGTCGGAGGCAGGGCCAGGAGACCCAGTACTTC. Translation gives CASSRRQGQETQYF. The chain employs TRBV11-1 and TRBJ2-5; possibly TRBD1 or TRBD2 for D (5 bases each). This CDR3 has 14 residues. Germline V lookup: CDR1 SGHAT, CDR2 FQDESV (reference sequence). Trimming left V 6 bases short and J 5 bases short, with 16 bases between. The whole variable domain, filled in from reference TRBV11-1 and TRBJ2-5, reads EAEVAQSPRYKITEKSQAVAFWCDPISGHATLYWYRQILGQGPELLVQFQDESVVDDSQLPKDRFSAERLKGVDSTLKIQPAELGDSAMYLCASSRRQGQETQYFGPGTRLLVL.

This sequence joins TRBV4-1 and TRBJ2-1; TRBD2 agrees at 7 bases. Trimming took 5 bases from V and 6 from J; bases not matched to a gene: 10. Germline CDR1 MGHRA, CDR2 YSYEKL. There are 15 residues in the CDR3. This CDR3 is CASSYLLARSNEQFF. The CDR3 nucleotides read TGCGCCAGCAGCTACCTACTAGCGCGGAGCAATGAGCAGTTCTTC.

The chain links TRBV5-4 to TRBJ2-1; TRBD2 matches at 12 bases. The CDR3 has 16 amino acids. V was pared by 4 bases and J by 8 bases, with 10 bases of the junction left unmatched. Per the germline V gene, CDR1 is SGHNT and CDR2 is YYREEE (reference sequence). Written as DNA, the CDR3 is TGTGCCAGCAGCCAGAGACTAGCGGGAGAGACTGATGAGCAGTTCTTC. Amino acid sequence: CASSQRLAGETDEQFF.